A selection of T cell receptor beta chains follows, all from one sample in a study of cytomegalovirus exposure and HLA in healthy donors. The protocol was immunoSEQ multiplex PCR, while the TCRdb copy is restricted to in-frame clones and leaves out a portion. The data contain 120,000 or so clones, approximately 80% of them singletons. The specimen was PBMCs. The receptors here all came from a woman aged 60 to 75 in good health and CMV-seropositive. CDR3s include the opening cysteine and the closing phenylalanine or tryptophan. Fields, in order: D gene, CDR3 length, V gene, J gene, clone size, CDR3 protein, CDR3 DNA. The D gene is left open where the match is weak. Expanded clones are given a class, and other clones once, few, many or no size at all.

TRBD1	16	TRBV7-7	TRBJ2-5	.	CASSLAGQGAGETQYF	TGTGCCAGCAGCTTAGCGGGACAGGGGGCTGGAGAGACCCAGTACTTC
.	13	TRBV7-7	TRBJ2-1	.	CASSLTGYNEQFF	TGTGCTAGCAGCTTAACAGGGTACAATGAGCAGTTCTTC
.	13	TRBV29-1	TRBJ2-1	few	CSVEWENDNEQFF	TGCAGCGTTGAATGGGAGAATGACAATGAGCAGTTCTTC
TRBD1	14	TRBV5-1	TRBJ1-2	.	CASRPTGTGEGYTF	TGCGCCAGCCGCCCCACCGGGACAGGGGAAGGCTACACCTTC
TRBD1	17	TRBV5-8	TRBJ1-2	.	CASSSGTGGKINYGYTF	TGTGCCAGCAGCTCGGGGACAGGGGGTAAAATTAACTATGGCTACACCTTC
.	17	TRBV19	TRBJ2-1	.	CASSSRAGRSSYNEQFF	TGTGCCAGTAGTTCCCGCGCAGGTAGAAGCTCCTACAATGAGCAGTTCTTC
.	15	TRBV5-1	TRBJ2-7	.	CASSPQAGVWYEQYF	TGCGCCAGCAGCCCCCAGGCCGGGGTTTGGTACGAGCAGTACTTC
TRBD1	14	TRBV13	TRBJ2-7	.	CASSLVGLGDRVDF	TGTGCCAGCAGCTTAGTGGGTTTGGGGGACAGGGTTGACTTC
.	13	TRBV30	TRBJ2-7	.	CAWDQQGSYEQYF	TGTGCCTGGGACCAACAGGGTAGCTACGAGCAGTACTTC
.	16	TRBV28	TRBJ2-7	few	CASSLAAGSTSYEQYF	TGTGCCAGCAGTCTCGCCGCGGGCAGTACCTCCTACGAGCAGTACTTC
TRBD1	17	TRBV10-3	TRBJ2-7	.	CAISEPGGGTGGNEQYF	TGTGCCATCAGTGAGCCCGGGGGTGGGACAGGGGGCAACGAGCAGTACTTC
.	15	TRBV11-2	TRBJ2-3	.	CASSLNFGDTDTQYF	TGTGCCAGCAGCTTAAACTTCGGAGATACAGATACGCAGTATTTT
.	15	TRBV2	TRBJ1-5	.	CASSSREDSNQPQHF	TGTGCCAGCAGCTCGCGGGAGGATAGCAATCAGCCCCAGCATTTT
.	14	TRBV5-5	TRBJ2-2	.	CASSLVEYSGELFF	TGTGCCAGCAGCTTGGTCGAGTACAGCGGGGAGCTGTTTTTT
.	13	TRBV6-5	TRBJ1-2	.	CASSFPEGAGYTF	TGTGCCAGCAGTTTCCCCGAGGGTGCTGGCTACACCTTC
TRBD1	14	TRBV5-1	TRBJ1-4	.	CASSPGGDNEKLFF	TGCGCCAGCAGCCCAGGGGGCGATAATGAAAAACTGTTTTTT
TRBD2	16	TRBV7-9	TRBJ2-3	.	CASSLDLAGGADTQYF	TGTGCCAGCAGCTTGGACCTAGCGGGTGGGGCAGATACGCAGTATTTT
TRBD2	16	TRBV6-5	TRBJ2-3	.	CASSSTGTSATDTQYF	TGTGCCAGCAGTTCCACCGGGACTAGCGCCACAGATACGCAGTATTTT
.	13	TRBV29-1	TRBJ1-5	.	CSARGGWNQPQHF	TGCAGCGCTCGGGGGGGCTGGAATCAGCCCCAGCATTTT
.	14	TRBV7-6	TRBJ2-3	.	CASSLGYREDTQYF	TGTGCCAGCAGCTTAGGATACAGGGAGGATACGCAGTATTTT
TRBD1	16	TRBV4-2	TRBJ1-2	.	CASNQDRDRTNYGYTF	TGTGCCAGCAACCAAGACCGGGACAGAACTAACTATGGCTACACCTTC
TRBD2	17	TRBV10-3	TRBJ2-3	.	CAISLAGGPLGGDTQYF	TGTGCCATCAGTCTAGCGGGAGGGCCCCTCGGCGGGGATACGCAGTATTTT
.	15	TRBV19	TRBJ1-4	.	CASSPHRSGNEKLFF	TGTGCCAGTAGCCCCCACAGGTCTGGTAACGAAAAACTGTTTTTT
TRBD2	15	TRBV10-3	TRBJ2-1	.	CAILLRLAGGNEQFF	TGTGCCATTTTACTCCGACTAGCGGGGGGGAATGAGCAGTTCTTC
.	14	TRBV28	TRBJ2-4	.	CASSFSRGKNIQYF	TGTGCCAGCAGTTTTAGCCGGGGAAAAAACATTCAGTACTTC
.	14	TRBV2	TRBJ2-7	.	CASSEAPAPSEQYF	TGTGCCAGCAGTGAAGCCCCCGCGCCTAGCGAGCAGTACTTC
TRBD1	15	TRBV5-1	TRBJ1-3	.	CASSSQGATGNTIYF	TGCGCCAGCAGCTCACAGGGGGCCACTGGAAACACCATATATTTT
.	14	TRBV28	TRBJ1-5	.	CASLEAGSGQPQHF	TGTGCCAGCTTAGAGGCAGGGTCTGGGCAGCCCCAGCATTTT
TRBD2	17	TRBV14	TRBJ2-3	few	CASSHYLGLADTDTQYF	TGTGCCAGCAGCCACTACTTGGGACTAGCGGATACAGATACGCAGTATTTT
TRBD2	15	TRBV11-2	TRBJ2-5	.	CASSRSRLAEETQYF	TGTGCCAGCAGCCGGTCCCGACTAGCAGAAGAGACCCAGTACTTC
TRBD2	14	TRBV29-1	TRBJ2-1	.	CSVELAEKFNEQFF	TGCAGCGTAGAACTAGCGGAGAAGTTCAATGAGCAGTTCTTC
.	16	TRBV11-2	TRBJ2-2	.	CASSFWTTETTGELFF	TGTGCCAGCAGCTTCTGGACTACAGAGACCACCGGGGAGCTGTTTTTT
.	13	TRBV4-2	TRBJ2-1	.	CASSQEAVGEQFF	TGTGCCAGCAGCCAAGAAGCGGTAGGAGAGCAGTTCTTC
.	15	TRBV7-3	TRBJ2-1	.	CASSLEEGVYNEQFF	TGTGCCAGCAGCTTAGAAGAGGGAGTCTACAATGAGCAGTTCTTC
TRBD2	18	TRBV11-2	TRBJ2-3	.	CASSHRLRVRELTDTQYF	TGTGCCAGCAGCCATCGGTTAAGGGTGCGGGAGTTAACAGATACGCAGTATTTT
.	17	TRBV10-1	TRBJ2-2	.	CASSESRAGGNTGELFF	TGCGCCAGCAGTGAGTCCAGAGCAGGAGGGAACACCGGGGAGCTGTTTTTT
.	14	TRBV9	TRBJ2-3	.	CASSVLGDTDTQYF	TGTGCCAGCAGCGTACTAGGGGACACAGATACGCAGTATTTT
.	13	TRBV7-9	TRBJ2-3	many	CASSLQDSFTQYF	TGTGCCAGCAGCTTACAGGACAGTTTTACGCAGTATTTT
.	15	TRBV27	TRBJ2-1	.	CASRTILAGGNEQFF	TGTGCCAGCAGGACGATACTTGCTGGGGGGAATGAGCAGTTCTTC
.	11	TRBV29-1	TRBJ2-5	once	CSGCEQETQYF	TGCAGCGGTTGCGAACAAGAGACCCAGTACTTC
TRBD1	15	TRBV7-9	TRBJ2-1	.	CASSRQGSSYNEQFF	TGTGCCAGCAGCCGACAGGGGAGCTCCTACAATGAGCAGTTCTTC
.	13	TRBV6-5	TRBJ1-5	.	CASIGQPNQPQHF	TGTGCCAGCATTGGGCAGCCGAATCAGCCCCAGCATTTT